The 26 T cell receptor beta chains given below trace back to one sample, sequenced in a study of T cell responses to AZD1222 COVID-19 vaccine. The data were produced by immunoSEQ multiplex PCR, yet TCRdb's version contains in-frame clones alone and is incomplete. This table has about 100,000 clones, more than 75% appearing once. The starting material was peripheral blood, obtained 28 days after the second dose of the MenACWY control vaccine. These receptors were taken from an adult who received the MenACWY meningococcal vaccine as a control.

The chain carries TRBV9 and TRBJ2-2; 10 bases line up with TRBD1. The CDR3 loop spans 19 amino acids. Germline trimming cut 3 bases from V and 0 bases from J; bases unmatched to any gene: 11. Germline V lookup: CDR1 SGDLS, CDR2 YYNGEE. The CDR3 DNA reads TGTGCCAGCAGCGGCCCGACAGGGGGCGGTCTCGCGAACACCGGGGAGCTGTTTTTT. Protein sequence: CASSGPTGGGLANTGELFF. The full variable domain, rest sourced from reference TRBV9 and TRBJ2-2, is DSGVTQTPKHLITATGQRVTLRCSPRSGDLSVYWYQQSLDQGLQFLIQYYNGEERAKGNILERFSAQQFPDLHSELNLSSLELGDSALYFCASSGPTGGGLANTGELFFGEGSRLTVL.

The J gene is TRBJ1-5, the V gene TRBV19, with 10 positions matching TRBD1. This CDR3 spans 17 amino acids. Germline V gives CDR1 LNHDA, CDR2 SQIVND (reference sequence). J lost 3 bases, V lost 10 bases, and 15 bases had no gene match. CDR3 coding DNA: TGTGCCACCATGAGCCCCCGGGACAGGGGCTTCAATCAGCCCCAGCATTTT. This encodes CATMSPRDRGFNQPQHF.

The chain links TRBV18 to TRBJ2-7; the D gene is possibly TRBD1 (5 bases). This CDR3 region has 14 residues. Germline V gives CDR1 KGHSH, CDR2 LQKENI. Trimming took off 0 bases at V and 4 bases at J, with 10 bases between the two ends. The CDR3 nucleotides are TGTGCCAGCTCACCACCAGGGGCCTGGTACGAGCAGTACTTC. This codes for CASSPPGAWYEQYF.

Concerning this clone: Other nucleotide sequences from this sample produce the same CDR3. The J gene is TRBJ1-3, the V gene TRBV9; 9 positions match TRBD1. Germline-derived CDR1 and CDR2 are SGDLS and YYNGEE. The length of the CDR3 is 15 residues. The V segment lost 4 bases and the J segment 4 bases; nucleotides outside the gene matches: 6. CDR3: CASSPTGGSGNTIYF. CDR3 DNA sequence: TGTGCCAGCAGCCCAACAGGGGGCTCAGGAAACACCATATATTTT.

J is TRBJ2-1 and V is TRBV27, with TRBD2 as a possible D gene (5 bases). V was cut by 3 bases and J by 0 bases, with 12 bases left in between. This CDR3 has 16 residues. CDR1 is MNHEY and CDR2 is SMNVEV in the germline V gene (reference sequence). The CDR3 DNA is TGTGCCAGCAGTTTCCGAGCGGTTAGCTCCTACAATGAGCAGTTCTTC. As protein: CASSFRAVSSYNEQFF.

This chain links TRBV7-2 with TRBJ1-4, with D possibly TRBD1 on 6 matching bases. CDR3 length: 15 amino acids. Germline CDR1 reads SGHTA; CDR2 reads FQGNSA. V lost 5 bases, J lost 7 bases, and 17 bases lay in between. The DNA of the CDR3 is TGTGCCAGCAGCCTCGGGATGGGAGGGGGTGAAAAACTGTTTTTT. Translated, it gives CASSLGMGGGEKLFF.

The chain is built from TRBV15 and TRBJ1-3; 8 bases match TRBD1. V lost 7 bases to trimming and J lost 4 bases; unmatched junction nucleotides: 3. CDR3 size: 13 residues. Germline-derived CDR1 and CDR2 are LNHNV and YYDKDF (reference sequence). CDR3 region: CATTGGSGNTIYF. CDR3 in DNA: TGTGCCACCACAGGGGGCTCCGGAAACACCATATATTTT.

The chain recombines TRBV30 with TRBJ1-2; D is unclear. The V and J ends lost 0 bases and 2 bases respectively, with 7 bases between them. This CDR3 has 13 residues. The V gene's germline CDR1 is GTSNPN and CDR2 SVGIG (reference sequence). For the CDR3, the DNA is TGTGCCTGGAGTGTATGGGGAAACTATGGCTACACCTTC. This sequence encodes CAWSVWGNYGYTF.

This clone was picked up one time. The V and J genes are TRBV27 and TRBJ2-2; weak D call: TRBD2 (6 bases). Trimming took 5 bases from V and 6 from J, leaving 10 bases between them. CDR1 is MNHEY and CDR2 is SMNVEV in the germline V gene (reference sequence). This CDR3 is 13 amino acids long. For the CDR3, the DNA is TGTGCCAGCAGTCCGACGGGGGCCGGGGAGCTGTTTTTT. Translated: CASSPTGAGELFF.

This chain links TRBV19 with TRBJ2-2; D call uncertain. V dropped 6 bases and J dropped 5 bases, with 13 bases sitting between them. The CDR3 is made up of 14 amino acids. Per the germline V gene, CDR1 is LNHDA and CDR2 is SQIVND (reference sequence). CDR3 amino acids: CASSPNPRTGELFF. CDR3 bases: TGTGCCAGTAGCCCAAATCCCAGGACCGGGGAGCTGTTTTTT.

The CDR3 reads CASSSGRNYGYTF. Here the CDR3 DNA reads TGTGCCAGCAGCTCGGGGAGAAACTATGGCTACACCTTC. The V call is TRBV7-9, the J call TRBJ1-2; no clear D gene. The CDR3 length is 13 residues. The V end lost 4 bases, the J end lost 2 bases, and 8 bases lay between the germline ends. Germline lookup yields CDR1 SEHNR and CDR2 FQNEAQ (reference sequence).

This clone was seen a handful of times. The chain employs TRBV12-3 or TRBV12-4 and TRBJ1-2; D call uncertain. This CDR3 contains 13 residues. The germline V and J ends were trimmed by 5 bases and 7 bases, with 14 bases remaining between them. The CDR3 spells CASSPLQAAGYTF. As DNA, the CDR3 is TGTGCCAGCAGTCCCCTTCAGGCGGCTGGCTACACCTTC.

The chain is built from TRBV18 and TRBJ2-7; 9 bases are a match to TRBD1. Trimming took 3 bases from V and 1 from J; bases not matched to a gene: 7. Looked up from germline, CDR1 is KGHSH and CDR2 is LQKENI. This CDR3 contains 16 residues. The CDR3 region has the DNA TGTGCCAGCTCACCGAACCCCGGGACAGGGTCCTACGAGCAGTACTTC. As protein: CASSPNPGTGSYEQYF.

As DNA, the CDR3 is TGTGCCAGCAGCTCCAGGGTCTGGGCGGGGAGCACAGATACGCAGTATTTT. Residues: CASSSRVWAGSTDTQYF. V usage is TRBV7-2 and J usage is TRBJ2-3; TRBD2 might be the D (6 bases). V shed 4 bases and J shed 0 bases, with 17 bases lying between them. The CDR3 loop spans 17 amino acids. Germline V CDR1 and CDR2: SGHTA, FQGNSA.

CDR3 region: CASSQGTGSAYEQYF. In DNA, the CDR3 is TGCGCCAGCAGCCAAGGGACAGGGAGCGCCTACGAGCAGTACTTC. V usage is TRBV4-1 and J usage is TRBJ2-7; 8 nucleotides line up with TRBD1. Trimming cost V 1 base and J 2 bases; bases outside gene matches: 4. Germline values: CDR1 MGHRA, CDR2 YSYEKL. The CDR3 is made up of 15 amino acids.

CDR3: CATSPAGTSHQETQYF. The CDR3 DNA sequence: TGTGCCACCAGTCCGGCCGGGACTAGCCACCAAGAGACCCAGTACTTC. The genes are TRBV24-1 and TRBJ2-5, with TRBD2 identical over 9 bases. Germline V gene lookup returns CDR1 KGHDR and CDR2 SFDVKD. The CDR3 contains 16 residues. V gave up 6 bases and J gave up 0 bases; unmatched junction bases: 7.

V is TRBV5-1 and J is TRBJ2-2; 7 bases fit TRBD2. The germline V gene encodes CDR1 SGHRS and CDR2 YFSETQ. Germline trimming cut 3 bases from V and 1 base from J; bases unmatched to any gene: 6. CDR3 length: 16 residues. In nucleotides, the CDR3 is TGCGCCAGCAGCTGGAACCCGGGGGGGAACACCGGGGAGCTGTTTTTT. Translation gives CASSWNPGGNTGELFF.

J is TRBJ2-3 and V is TRBV24-1; the D is unclear. CDR1 and CDR2 from the germline V gene are KGHDR and SFDVKD. The ends were cut back, 4 bases at V and 0 bases at J, with 13 bases in the middle. This CDR3 spans 16 amino acids. The CDR3 DNA sequence: TGTGCCACCAGTGAAGCCGAGACTGCGAGCACAGATACGCAGTATTTT. Translation: CATSEAETASTDTQYF.

The rearrangement uses TRBV19 and TRBJ1-4, with D possibly TRBD1 on 6 matching bases. This CDR3 is 13 amino acids long. V lost 10 bases to trimming and J lost 8 bases, with 17 bases between them. CDR1 is LNHDA and CDR2 is SQIVND in the germline V gene (reference sequence). CDR3 sequence (DNA): TGTGCCACCCGATTGGGGGCGGGGGAAAAACTGTTTTTT. It codes for CATRLGAGEKLFF.

V and J are TRBV19 and TRBJ2-6; 8 bases fit TRBD2. With 5 bases clipped from V and 0 bases from J, the junction kept 3 bases outside the gene matches. The germline V gene encodes CDR1 LNHDA and CDR2 SQIVND (reference sequence). This CDR3 is 16 amino acids long. CDR3: CASSRGGRSGANVLTF. The DNA for the CDR3 is TGTGCCAGTAGTCGGGGGGGACGCTCTGGGGCCAACGTCCTGACTTTC.

The chain carries TRBV7-9 and TRBJ1-2; D gene ambiguous. The CDR3 sequence is 16 residues long. V dropped 5 bases and J dropped 2 bases, with 18 bases sitting between them. Germline V gene lookup returns CDR1 SEHNR and CDR2 FQNEAQ (reference sequence). CDR3 residues: CASSPLAGWGNYGYTF. The CDR3 nucleotides read TGTGCCAGCAGCCCTCTGGCGGGGTGGGGAAACTATGGCTACACCTTC.

The chain links TRBV4-2 to TRBJ2-5, with D perhaps matching TRBD1 or TRBD2 (7 bases each). Germline V gene sequence: CDR1 LGHNA, CDR2 YNFKEQ. The CDR3 has 14 residues. V lost 2 bases to trimming and J lost 4 bases, with 11 bases between them. The CDR3, as DNA: TGTGCCAGCAGCCAACAGGGGGGGGGAGAGACCCAGTACTTC. Translation: CASSQQGGGETQYF.

The CDR3 loop reads CASSFGYEAFF. CDR3 DNA: TGTGCCAGCAGTTTCGGCTATGAAGCTTTCTTT. The chain has TRBV11-2 and TRBJ1-1; D gene ambiguous. This CDR3 comprises 11 residues. Germline V CDR1 and CDR2: SGHAT, FQNNGV. V lost 6 bases and J lost 7, with 9 bases in between.

This clone was counted a few times. The chain carries TRBV28 and TRBJ1-1, with 9 nucleotides matching TRBD1. The length of the CDR3 is 15 residues. Germline CDR1 is MDHEN and CDR2 is SYDVKM. Trimming removed 6 bases from V and 6 bases from J; junction bases left unmatched: 11. For the CDR3, the DNA is TGTGCCAGCAGCCAGCCGGGACAGGGAAGTGCTGAAGCTTTCTTT. Translated: CASSQPGQGSAEAFF.

This chain connects TRBV7-2 to TRBJ1-5; no firm D call. CDR1 is SGHTA and CDR2 is FQGNSA in the germline V gene. The CDR3 consists of 13 residues. With 5 bases removed from V and 3 bases from J, the gap between germline ends came to 8 bases. Here the CDR3 reads CASSVGPNQPQHF. The CDR3 region has the DNA TGTGCCAGCAGCGTTGGTCCCAATCAGCCCCAGCATTTT.

The V call is TRBV18, the J call TRBJ2-7; D is undetermined. The CDR3 totals 13 residues. Deletions cut 2 bases from V and 3 bases from J, with 8 bases between. Germline V gives CDR1 KGHSH, CDR2 LQKENI. For the CDR3, the DNA is TGTGCCAGCTCACCAGGCAGGTACTACGAGCAGTACTTC. Translating it yields CASSPGRYYEQYF. Full variable domain (outside the CDR3, taken from reference TRBV18 and TRBJ2-7): NAGVMQNPRHLVRRRGQEARLRCSPMKGHSHVYWYRQLPEEGLKFMVYLQKENIIDESGMPKERFSAEFPKEGPSILRIQQVVRGDSAAYFCASSPGRYYEQYFGPGTRLTVT.